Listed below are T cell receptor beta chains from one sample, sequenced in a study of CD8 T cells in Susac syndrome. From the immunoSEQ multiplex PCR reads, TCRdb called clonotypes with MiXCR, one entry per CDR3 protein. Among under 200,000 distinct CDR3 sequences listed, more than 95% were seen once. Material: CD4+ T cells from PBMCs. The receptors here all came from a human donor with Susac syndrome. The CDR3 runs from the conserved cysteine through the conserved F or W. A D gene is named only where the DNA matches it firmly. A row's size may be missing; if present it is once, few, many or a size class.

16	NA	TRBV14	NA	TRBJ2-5	CASSQDPPGELETQYF	TGTGCCAGCAGCCAAGATCCCCCGGGGGAGCTTGAGACCCAGTACTTC
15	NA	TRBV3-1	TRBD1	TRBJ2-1	CASSQATGAYNEQFF	TGTGCCAGCAGCCAAGCGACAGGGGCCTACAATGAGCAGTTCTTC
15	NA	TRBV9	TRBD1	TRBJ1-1	CASRPGQGIGTEAFF	TGTGCCAGCAGACCGGGACAGGGGATCGGCACTGAAGCTTTCTTT
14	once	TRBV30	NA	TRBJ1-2	CAWSTQVTNYGYTF	TGTGCCTGGAGCACCCAGGTGACTAACTATGGCTACACCTTC
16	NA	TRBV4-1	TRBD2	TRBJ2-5	CASSQVPLAGTETQYF	TGCGCCAGCAGCCAAGTGCCACTAGCGGGGACTGAGACCCAGTACTTC
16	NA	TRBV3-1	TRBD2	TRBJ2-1	CASSQTRGGSYNEQFF	TGTGCCAGCAGCCAAACGCGGGGGGGCTCCTACAATGAGCAGTTCTTC
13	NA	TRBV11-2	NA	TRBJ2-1	CASSLWTYNEQFF	TGTGCCAGCAGCTTATGGACCTACAATGAGCAGTTCTTC
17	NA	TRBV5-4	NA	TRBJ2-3	CASSWPGTPKNTDTQYF	TGTGCCAGCAGCTGGCCCGGGACTCCAAAGAACACAGATACGCAGTATTTT
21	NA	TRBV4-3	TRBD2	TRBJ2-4	CASSQGLKLLAVRGRKNIQYF	TGCGCCAGCAGCCAAGGACTCAAGTTGCTAGCGGTCAGAGGGCGCAAAAACATTCAGTACTTC
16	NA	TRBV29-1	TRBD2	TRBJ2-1	CSVDPSGGTPIGEQFF	TGCAGCGTTGATCCCAGCGGGGGGACACCCATTGGTGAGCAGTTCTTC
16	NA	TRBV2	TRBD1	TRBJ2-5	CASSSRQGPYQETQYF	TGTGCCAGCAGTTCTCGACAGGGGCCTTACCAAGAGACCCAGTACTTC
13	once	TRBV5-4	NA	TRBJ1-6	CASSLTDNSPLHF	TGTGCCAGCAGCTTGACTGATAATTCACCCCTCCACTTT
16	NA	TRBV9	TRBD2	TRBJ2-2	CASSVLAGVQTGELFF	TGTGCCAGCAGCGTATTAGCGGGAGTTCAGACCGGGGAGCTGTTTTTT
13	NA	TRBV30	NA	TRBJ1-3	CAWIAGAGNTIYF	TGTGCCTGGATCGCGGGGGCTGGAAACACCATATATTTT
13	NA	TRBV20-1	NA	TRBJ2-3	CTRTPAGVDTQYF	TGCACCCGTACCCCTGCCGGAGTAGATACGCAGTATTTT
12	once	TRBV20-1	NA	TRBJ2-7	CSAKGRSYEQYF	TGCAGTGCTAAGGGCCGATCCTACGAGCAGTACTTC
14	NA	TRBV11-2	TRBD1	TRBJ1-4	CASSKDRVHEKLFF	TGTGCCAGCAGCAAGGACAGGGTGCATGAAAAACTGTTTTTT
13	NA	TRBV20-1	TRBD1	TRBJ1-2	CSAGGTDLYGYTF	TGCAGTGCGGGGGGGACAGATCTTTATGGCTACACCTTC
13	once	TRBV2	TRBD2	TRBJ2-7	CASSSGATYEQYF	TGTGCCAGCAGTAGCGGGGCGACCTACGAGCAGTACTTC
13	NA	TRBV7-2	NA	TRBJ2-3	CASSLYREDTQYF	TGTGCCAGCAGCCTATACAGGGAAGATACGCAGTATTTT
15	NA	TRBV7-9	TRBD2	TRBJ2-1	CASSLDLAGANEQFF	TGTGCCAGCAGCTTAGATCTAGCGGGAGCCAATGAGCAGTTCTTC
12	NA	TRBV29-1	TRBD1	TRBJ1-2	CSVDRQGDGYTF	TGCAGCGTCGACCGACAGGGTGATGGCTACACCTTC
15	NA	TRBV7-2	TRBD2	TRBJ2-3	CASSRGESVRNTQYF	TGTGCCAGCAGCCGGGGGGAGTCAGTCAGAAATACGCAGTATTTT
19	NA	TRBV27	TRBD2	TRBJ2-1	CASSFFQNARTSGSSEQFF	TGTGCCAGCAGTTTTTTCCAGAATGCCCGGACTAGCGGGAGTAGTGAGCAGTTCTTC
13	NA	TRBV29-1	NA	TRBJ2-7	CSVGETPTYEQYF	TGCAGCGTTGGCGAGACACCAACCTACGAGCAGTACTTC
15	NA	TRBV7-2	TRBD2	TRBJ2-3	CASSVEGSGGYTQYF	TGTGCCAGCAGCGTAGAGGGTAGCGGGGGGTATACGCAGTATTTT
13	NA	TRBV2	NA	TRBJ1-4	CASSAGGNEKLFF	TGTGCCAGCAGTGCGGGGGGTAATGAAAAACTGTTTTTT
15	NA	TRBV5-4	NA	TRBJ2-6	CASSLRGSGANVLTF	TGTGCCAGCAGCTTGCGAGGGTCTGGGGCCAACGTCCTGACTTTC
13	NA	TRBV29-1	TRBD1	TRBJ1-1	CSVEGQGASEAFF	TGCAGCGTTGAGGGACAGGGGGCATCTGAAGCTTTCTTT
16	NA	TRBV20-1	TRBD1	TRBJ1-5	CSARDSGQGASQPQHF	TGCAGTGCTAGAGATTCTGGGCAGGGGGCGAGTCAGCCCCAGCATTTT
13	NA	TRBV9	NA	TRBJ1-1	CASSVGGYTEAFF	TGTGCCAGCAGCGTAGGGGGGTACACTGAAGCTTTCTTT
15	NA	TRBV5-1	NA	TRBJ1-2	CASSFFPGLQQGYTF	TGCGCCAGCAGCTTCTTTCCGGGGCTTCAGCAAGGCTACACCTTC
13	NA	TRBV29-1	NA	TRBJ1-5	CSVGPGGNQPQHF	TGCAGCGTTGGGCCAGGGGGCAATCAGCCCCAGCATTTT
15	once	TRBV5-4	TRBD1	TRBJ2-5	CASGTGTGYQETQYF	TGTGCCAGCGGAACCGGGACAGGATATCAAGAGACCCAGTACTTC
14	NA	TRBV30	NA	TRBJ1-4	CAWSDGTRLKKLFF	TGTGCCTGGAGTGACGGGACCAGGTTGAAAAAACTGTTTTTT
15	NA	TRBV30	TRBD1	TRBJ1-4	CAWSPGTATNEKLFF	TGTGCCTGGAGCCCCGGGACAGCAACTAATGAAAAACTGTTTTTT
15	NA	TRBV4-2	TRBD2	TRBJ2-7	CASSQRPGGTYEQYF	TGTGCCAGCAGCCAACGGCCGGGAGGGACCTACGAGCAGTACTTC
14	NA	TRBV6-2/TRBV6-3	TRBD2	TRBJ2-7	CASSSREHSYEQYF	TGTGCCAGCAGTTCGCGGGAGCACTCCTACGAGCAGTACTTC
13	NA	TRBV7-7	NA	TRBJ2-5	CASSSLVGETQYF	TGTGCTAGCAGCTCCCTAGTGGGGGAGACCCAGTACTTC
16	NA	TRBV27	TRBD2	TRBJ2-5	CASREETSGGQETQYF	TGTGCCAGCAGAGAGGAGACTAGCGGTGGCCAAGAGACCCAGTACTTC
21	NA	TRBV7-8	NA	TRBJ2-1	CASSSPWAGTGLGWSYNEQFF	TGTGCCAGCAGCTCGCCTTGGGCAGGGACTGGGCTAGGGTGGTCCTACAATGAGCAGTTCTTC
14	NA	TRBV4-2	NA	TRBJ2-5	CASSQDQLGETQYF	TGTGCCAGCAGCCAAGATCAACTAGGAGAGACCCAGTACTTC